The next 16 T cell receptor beta chains were all read from a single sample in a study of blood T cell repertoires in COVID-19. Sequenced by immunoSEQ multiplex PCR; TCRdb stores in-frame clones only, minus some. The sample contains about 260,000 clones, about nine tenths of which appear only once. Sequencing used peripheral blood. These TCRs come from a man aged 55 to 70 who had recovered from COVID-19.

The rearrangement links TRBV24-1 to TRBJ2-2, with 7 bases lining up with TRBD2. CDR1 and CDR2 from the germline V gene are KGHDR and SFDVKD. This CDR3 is built from 18 residues. V trimming: 3 bases; J trimming: 1 base; junction bases outside the gene matches: 10. The CDR3 DNA is TGTGCCACCAGTGATCCGCGGCCGCCGGGGGGGAACACCGGGGAGCTGTTTTTT. Translating it yields CATSDPRPPGGNTGELFF.

J is TRBJ2-5 and V is TRBV19; the match to TRBD2 covers 8 bases. The CDR3 extends over 18 amino acids. From germline, CDR1 is LNHDA and CDR2 SQIVND (reference sequence). Trimming took 4 bases from V and 2 from J; bases not matched to a gene: 15. The CDR3 region is CASSKLGGSGEQQETQYF. The DNA of the CDR3 is TGTGCCAGTAGTAAATTGGGAGGTAGCGGGGAACAACAAGAGACCCAGTACTTC. The complete variable domain, with remaining parts taken from reference TRBV19 and TRBJ2-5, reads DGGITQSPKYLFRKEGQNVTLSCEQNLNHDAMYWYRQDPGQGLRLIYYSQIVNDFQKGDIAEGYSVSREKKESFPLTVTSAQKNPTAFYLCASSKLGGSGEQQETQYFGPGTRLLVL.

This chain connects TRBV5-4 to TRBJ2-7, with 7 nucleotides matching TRBD2. The CDR3 sequence is 15 residues long. CDR1 and CDR2 from the germline V gene are SGHNT and YYREEE (reference sequence). V gave up 4 bases and J gave up 3 bases; unmatched junction bases: 10. CDR3 loop: CASSTSGVRNYEQYF. In DNA, the CDR3 is TGTGCCAGCAGCACAAGCGGGGTCCGAAACTACGAGCAGTACTTC.

The chain joins TRBV10-3 to TRBJ2-5, with 8 bases that match TRBD1. Losses at the gene ends were 6 bases for V and 4 bases for J; bases not matched to a gene: 16. The CDR3 sequence is 17 residues long. The V gene's germline CDR1 is ENHRY and CDR2 SYGVKD. This CDR3 is CAIRDGTVGQGAETQYF. The CDR3 DNA reads as TGTGCCATCAGAGACGGCACCGTCGGACAGGGTGCAGAGACCCAGTACTTC.

V is TRBV7-6 and J is TRBJ2-2; TRBD2 matches 10 bases. CDR3 length: 16 amino acids. The V and J ends lost 5 bases and 7 bases, in that order; junction bases with no gene match: 10. CDR1 and CDR2 from the germline V gene are SGHVS and FNYEAQ. The CDR3 loop is CASSQERGGLSGELFF. The CDR3 DNA reads TGTGCCAGCAGCCAAGAGCGGGGGGGCCTGAGCGGGGAGCTGTTTTTT.

V gene TRBV3-1 (or the pseudogene TRBV3-2) combines with J gene TRBJ1-2; TRBD1 matches at 10 bases. V shed 3 bases and J 3 bases; nucleotides not matched to a gene: 4. The CDR3 length is 15 residues. CDR1 and CDR2 (germline): LGHDT, YNNKEL (reference sequence). The CDR3 DNA sequence: TGTGCCAGCAGCCATATCGGGACAGGGGACTATGGCTACACCTTC. Protein: CASSHIGTGDYGYTF.

V and J are TRBV3-1 (or the pseudogene TRBV3-2) and TRBJ1-1; the D gene is possibly TRBD1 (5 bases). The V end was cut by 4 bases, the J end by 2 bases, with 11 bases between. Germline loops: CDR1 LGHDT, CDR2 YNNKEL (reference sequence). The CDR3 totals 14 residues. The chain's CDR3 is CASSRSRENTEAFF. The CDR3, as DNA: TGTGCCAGCAGCCGCTCCAGGGAAAACACTGAAGCTTTCTTT.

A word on this clone: In the same sample, other DNA sequences code for this CDR3. The chain recombines TRBV7-3 with TRBJ2-5; 12 bases align to TRBD2. There are 16 residues in the CDR3. Germline lookup yields CDR1 SGHTA and CDR2 FQGTGA. J was trimmed by 0 bases and V by 3 bases; bases with no gene match: 2. The DNA of the CDR3 is TGTGCCAGCAGCTTGGGACTAGCGGGCAACCAAGAGACCCAGTACTTC. Amino acid sequence: CASSLGLAGNQETQYF. Full variable domain (outside the CDR3, taken from reference TRBV7-3 and TRBJ2-5): GAGVSQTPSNKVTEKGKYVELRCDPISGHTALYWYRQSLGQGPEFLIYFQGTGAADDSGLPNDRFFAVRPEGSVSTLKIQRTERGDSAVYLCASSLGLAGNQETQYFGPGTRLLVL.

The rearrangement links TRBV6-5 to TRBJ1-2, with 7 bases fitting TRBD1. Germline values: CDR1 MNHEY, CDR2 SVGAGI. V gave up 4 bases and J gave up 5 bases; unmatched junction bases: 4. The length of the CDR3 is 13 residues. The CDR3 protein is CASSLDREYGYTF. For the CDR3, the DNA is TGTGCCAGCAGTTTAGACAGGGAATATGGCTACACCTTC.

The chain links TRBV9 to TRBJ1-6, with D possibly TRBD1 on 5 matching bases. With 0 bases removed from V and 14 bases from J, the gap between germline ends came to 12 bases. Germline CDR1 reads SGDLS; CDR2 reads YYNGEE. This CDR3 contains 13 residues. Written as DNA, the CDR3 is TGTGCCAGCAGCGTAGGTCCAGGGATGACCCTCCACTTT. The encoded protein is CASSVGPGMTLHF.

The CDR3 sequence is CASSPRGGMNTEAFF. CDR3 nucleotide sequence: TGTGCCAGCAGCCCGAGGGGCGGGATGAACACTGAAGCTTTCTTT. The chain couples TRBV5-4 to TRBJ1-1; D is possibly TRBD1 (5 bases). V was shortened by 4 bases and J by 0 bases, with 13 bases between the two germline ends. Germline-derived CDR1 and CDR2 are SGHNT and YYREEE (reference sequence). The CDR3 loop spans 15 amino acids.

The table lists this clone with a count of one. The chain is built from TRBV14 and TRBJ2-1, with 13 nucleotides matching TRBD2. V lost 1 base and J lost 3; bases outside the gene matches: 3. The germline CDR1 and CDR2 sequences are SGHDN and FVKESK. The CDR3 contains 17 residues. The CDR3 loop is CASSQAGTSGVYNEQFF. CDR3 coding DNA: TGTGCCAGCAGCCAAGCCGGGACTAGCGGGGTCTACAATGAGCAGTTCTTC. The whole variable domain, remainder taken from reference TRBV14 and TRBJ2-1, is EAGVTQFPSHSVIEKGQTVTLRCDPISGHDNLYWYRRVMGKEIKFLLHFVKESKQDESGMPNNRFLAERTGGTYSTLKVQPAELEDSGVYFCASSQAGTSGVYNEQFFGPGTRLTVL.

The gene calls are TRBV7-2 and TRBJ1-5; D is unresolved. Looked up from germline, CDR1 is SGHTA and CDR2 is FQGNSA. This CDR3 has 13 residues. With 2 bases removed from V and 4 bases from J, the gap between germline ends came to 6 bases. The CDR3 DNA is TGTGCCAGCAGCTTATCAGCGAATCAGCCCCAGCATTTT. It translates to CASSLSANQPQHF.

The chain recombines TRBV19 with TRBJ2-4; D possibly corresponds to TRBD2 (5 bases). The CDR3 loop spans 14 amino acids. Germline values: CDR1 LNHDA, CDR2 SQIVND (reference sequence). Trimming removed 6 bases at V and 2 bases at J, with 11 bases between. CDR3 sequence: CASRPQRPKNIQYF. The CDR3, as DNA: TGTGCCAGTAGACCCCAGCGGCCCAAAAACATTCAGTACTTC.

The CDR3 sequence is CASSFGQPSYEQYF. The DNA for the CDR3 is TGTGCCAGCAGCTTCGGACAGCCCTCCTACGAGCAGTACTTC. The chain links TRBV7-2 to TRBJ2-7; tentative D call: TRBD1 (6 bases). V was clipped by 3 bases and J by 0 bases, with 9 bases between them. Germline V gene lookup returns CDR1 SGHTA and CDR2 FQGNSA. The length of the CDR3 is 14 residues.

This clone showed up many times. Other DNA variants within this sample encode the same CDR3. The chain links TRBV4-1 to TRBJ2-5; 7 bases align to TRBD2. This CDR3 region has 13 residues. The germline CDR1 and CDR2 sequences are MGHRA and YSYEKL. V trimming: 6 bases; J trimming: 4 bases; junction bases outside the gene matches: 5. CDR3 nucleotides: TGCGCCAGCAGTCCCCCGGGGGGAGAGACCCAGTACTTC. This codes for CASSPPGGETQYF.